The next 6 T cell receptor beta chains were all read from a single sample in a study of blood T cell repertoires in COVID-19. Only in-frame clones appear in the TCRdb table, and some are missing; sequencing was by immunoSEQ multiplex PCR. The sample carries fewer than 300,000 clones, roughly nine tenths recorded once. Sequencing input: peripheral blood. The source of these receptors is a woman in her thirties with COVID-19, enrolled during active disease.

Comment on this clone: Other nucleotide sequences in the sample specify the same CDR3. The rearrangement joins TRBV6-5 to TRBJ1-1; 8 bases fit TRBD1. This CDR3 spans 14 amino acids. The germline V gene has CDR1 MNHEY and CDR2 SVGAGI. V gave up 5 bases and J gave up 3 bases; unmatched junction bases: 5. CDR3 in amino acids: CASSRDRGDTEAFF. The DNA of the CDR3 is TGTGCCAGCAGTCGAGACAGGGGCGACACTGAAGCTTTCTTT.

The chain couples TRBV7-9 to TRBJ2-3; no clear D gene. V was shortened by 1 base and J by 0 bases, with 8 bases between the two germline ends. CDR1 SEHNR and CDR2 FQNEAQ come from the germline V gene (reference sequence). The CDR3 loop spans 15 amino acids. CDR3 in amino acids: CASSLVSGSTDTQYF. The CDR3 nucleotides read TGTGCCAGCAGCTTAGTCTCAGGCAGCACAGATACGCAGTATTTT. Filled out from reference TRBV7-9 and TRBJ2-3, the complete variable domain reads DTGVSQNPRHKITKRGQNVTFRCDPISEHNRLYWYRQTLGQGPEFLTYFQNEAQLEKSRLLSDRFSAERPKGSFSTLEIQRTEQGDSAMYLCASSLVSGSTDTQYFGPGTRLTVL.

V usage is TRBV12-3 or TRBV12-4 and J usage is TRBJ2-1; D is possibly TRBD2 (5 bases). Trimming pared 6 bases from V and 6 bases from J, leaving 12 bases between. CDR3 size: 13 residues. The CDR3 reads CASRKRSVNEQFF. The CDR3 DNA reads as TGTGCCAGCAGAAAGCGGTCGGTCAATGAGCAGTTCTTC.

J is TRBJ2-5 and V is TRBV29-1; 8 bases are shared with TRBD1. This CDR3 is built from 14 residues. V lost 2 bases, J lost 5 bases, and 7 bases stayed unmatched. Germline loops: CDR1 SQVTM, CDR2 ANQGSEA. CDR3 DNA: TGCAGCGTTGAACAGGGGGCCGGTAGGGAGACCCAGTACTTC. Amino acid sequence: CSVEQGAGRETQYF.

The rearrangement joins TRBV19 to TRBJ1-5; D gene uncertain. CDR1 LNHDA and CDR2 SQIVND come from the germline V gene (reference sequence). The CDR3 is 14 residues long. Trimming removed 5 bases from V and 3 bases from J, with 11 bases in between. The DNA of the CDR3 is TGTGCCAGTAGTTACGAGGCTCTCAATCAGCCCCAGCATTTT. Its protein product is CASSYEALNQPQHF.

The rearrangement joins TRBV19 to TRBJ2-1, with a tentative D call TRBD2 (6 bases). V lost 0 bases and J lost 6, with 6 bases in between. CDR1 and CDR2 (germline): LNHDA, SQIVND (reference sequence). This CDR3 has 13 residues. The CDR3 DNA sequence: TGTGCCAGTAGTATAGAGGGGGGCAATGAGCAGTTCTTC. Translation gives CASSIEGGNEQFF. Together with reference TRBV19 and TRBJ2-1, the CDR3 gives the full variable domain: DGGITQSPKYLFRKEGQNVTLSCEQNLNHDAMYWYRQDPGQGLRLIYYSQIVNDFQKGDIAEGYSVSREKKESFPLTVTSAQKNPTAFYLCASSIEGGNEQFFGPGTRLTVL.